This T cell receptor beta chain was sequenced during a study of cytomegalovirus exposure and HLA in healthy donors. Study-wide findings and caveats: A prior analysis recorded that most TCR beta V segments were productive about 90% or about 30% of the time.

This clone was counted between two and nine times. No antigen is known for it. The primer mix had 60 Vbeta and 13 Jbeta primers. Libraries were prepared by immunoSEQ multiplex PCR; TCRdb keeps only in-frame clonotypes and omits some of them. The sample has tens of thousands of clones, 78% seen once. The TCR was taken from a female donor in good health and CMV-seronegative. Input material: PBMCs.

The CDR3 reads CASSYLTSGGGDTQYF. The CDR3 DNA sequence: TGTGCCAGCAGCTATTTAACTAGCGGGGGGGGAGATACGCAGTATTTT. This chain uses TRBV4-2 with TRBJ2-3; 13 bases align to TRBD2. Germline CDR1 is LGHNA and CDR2 is YNFKEQ. The CDR3 sequence is 16 residues long. The V gene end was trimmed by 5 bases and the J gene end by 5 bases; junction bases not matched to a gene: 7.